Below are 21 T cell receptor beta chains sequenced from a single sample in a study of graft-versus-host responses after intestinal transplantation (dated by TCRdb to the early 2020s). Library creation used the immunoSEQ multiplex PCR assay. TCRdb retrieved this table from immuneACCESS and kept in-frame rearrangements only. Not all clones are present; in checked studies, unresolved V genes account for under half, and no reason is known for the remainder. The sample table shows 15,000 to 20,000 clones, and over 75% are seen once. 6.6% of the sample is in the top ten clones. The specimen was bone marrow, collected 125 days after intestinal transplantation. All receptors derive from a human patient who received an intestinal transplant, so some T cells may come from the graft donor.

This chain connects TRBV10-3 to TRBJ2-2; D uncertain. The CDR3 has 16 residues. Germline CDR1 reads ENHRY; CDR2 reads SYGVKD. Trimming left V 4 bases short and J 7 bases short, with 19 bases between. Here the CDR3 DNA reads TGTGCCATCAGTGTCTCCTACGATTTGACCGACGGGGAGCTGTTTTTT. It specifies CAISVSYDLTDGELFF.

The chain combines TRBV5-6 with TRBJ2-7, with 8 bases aligning to TRBD2. The germline gives CDR1 SGHDT, CDR2 YYEEEE. The J segment lost 3 bases and the V segment lost 4 bases, leaving 6 bases of the junction unmatched. The CDR3 consists of 14 residues. This CDR3 is CASSHGGDFYEQYF. The CDR3 DNA reads TGTGCCAGCAGCCACGGGGGGGATTTCTACGAGCAGTACTTC. The full variable domain, rest sourced from reference TRBV5-6 and TRBJ2-7, is DAGVTQSPTHLIKTRGQQVTLRCSPKSGHDTVSWYQQALGQGPQFIFQYYEEEERQRGNFPDRFSGHQFPNYSSELNVNALLLGDSALYLCASSHGGDFYEQYFGPGTRLTVT.

The chain employs TRBV28 and TRBJ1-2, with D perhaps TRBD1 (6 bases). Trimming pared 10 bases from V and 8 bases from J, leaving 17 bases between. Germline V gene sequence: CDR1 MDHEN, CDR2 SYDVKM. The CDR3 has 12 residues. The CDR3 DNA reads as TGTGCCACCACCGACAGGCAGGCGGGCTACACCTTC. Translation: CATTDRQAGYTF.

V gene TRBV27 combines with J gene TRBJ2-7, with 7 nucleotides matching TRBD2. The CDR3 sequence is 13 residues long. Losses at the gene ends were 6 bases for V and 5 bases for J; bases not matched to a gene: 7. Per the germline V gene, CDR1 is MNHEY and CDR2 is SMNVEV (reference sequence). The DNA of the CDR3 is TGTGCCAGCAGGGCGGCGGGAGTCCACGAGCAGTACTTC. It translates to CASRAAGVHEQYF.

The CDR3 region is CASSPSDRRTDTQYF. In DNA form, the CDR3 reads TGTGCCAGCAGTCCCTCAGACAGGCGCACAGATACGCAGTATTTT. V is TRBV28 and J is TRBJ2-3, with TRBD1 as a possible D gene (6 bases). Between the trimmed V and J ends, which lost 5 bases and 1 base, there was a span of 13 bases. In germline, CDR1 is MDHEN, CDR2 SYDVKM. This CDR3 has 15 residues.

The chain couples TRBV5-4 to TRBJ2-3; 14 bases align to TRBD2. Germline V gene lookup returns CDR1 SGHNT and CDR2 YYREEE (reference sequence). The V and J ends lost 3 bases and 0 bases, in that order; junction bases with no gene match: 3. This CDR3 has 17 amino acids. CDR3 DNA: TGTGCCAGCAGCTCGAGACTAGCGGGAGGGAGCACAGATACGCAGTATTTT. Translating it yields CASSSRLAGGSTDTQYF.

The V and J genes are TRBV7-2 and TRBJ2-3, with D tentatively TRBD2 (5 bases). Trimming cost V 7 bases and J 0 bases, with 14 bases left between them. The germline CDR1 and CDR2 sequences are SGHTA and FQGNSA. CDR3 length: 15 amino acids. The CDR3 protein is CASKRAEASTDTQYF. The CDR3 coding sequence is TGTGCCAGCAAAAGGGCGGAGGCTAGCACAGATACGCAGTATTTT.

The chain couples TRBV5-1 to TRBJ2-5, with 9 bases fitting TRBD2. The CDR3 totals 15 residues. CDR1 is SGHRS and CDR2 is YFSETQ in the germline V gene. After removal of 0 bases from V and 5 bases from J, the junction contained 5 bases not matched to a gene. The CDR3 region is CASSLGGRADETQYF. CDR3 nucleotide sequence: TGCGCCAGCAGCTTGGGCGGGAGGGCCGATGAGACCCAGTACTTC. The variable domain in full, completed from reference TRBV5-1 and TRBJ2-5, reads KAGVTQTPRYLIKTRGQQVTLSCSPISGHRSVSWYQQTPGQGLQFLFEYFSETQRNKGNFPGRFSGRQFSNSRSEMNVSTLELGDSALYLCASSLGGRADETQYFGPGTRLLVL.

The rearrangement links TRBV27 to TRBJ2-1, with TRBD1 identical over 7 bases. CDR3 length: 16 residues. Germline CDR1 MNHEY, CDR2 SMNVEV (reference sequence). V lost 4 bases, J lost 12 bases, and 18 bases stayed unmatched. The CDR3 reads CASSSAHSGRDRRQFF. The CDR3 bases are TGTGCCAGCAGTTCGGCACACTCAGGAAGGGACAGACGGCAGTTCTTC.

V usage is TRBV18 and J usage is TRBJ2-2, with unresolved D. Germline loops: CDR1 KGHSH, CDR2 LQKENI. The CDR3 length is 14 residues. The germline V and J ends were trimmed by 5 bases and 5 bases, with 12 bases remaining between them. CDR3: CASSGKPETGELFF. Here the CDR3 DNA reads TGTGCCAGCTCAGGGAAGCCGGAGACCGGGGAGCTGTTTTTT. Full variable domain (remainder filled in from reference TRBV18 and TRBJ2-2): NAGVMQNPRHLVRRRGQEARLRCSPMKGHSHVYWYRQLPEEGLKFMVYLQKENIIDESGMPKERFSAEFPKEGPSILRIQQVVRGDSAAYFCASSGKPETGELFFGEGSRLTVL.

The gene calls are TRBV28 and TRBJ2-3, with D perhaps given as TRBD1 or TRBD2 (5 bases each). The V and J ends lost 6 bases and 2 bases respectively, with 21 bases between them. Germline loops: CDR1 MDHEN, CDR2 SYDVKM. The CDR3 spans 17 residues. The CDR3 protein is CASSPSGRPKSTDTQYF. CDR3 nucleotide sequence: TGTGCCAGCAGCCCGTCGGGACGGCCGAAGTCCACAGATACGCAGTATTTT.

The V gene is TRBV2, the J gene TRBJ2-5; the match to TRBD1 covers 7 bases. V shed 3 bases and J 2 bases; nucleotides not matched to a gene: 0. The CDR3 sequence is 13 residues long. Germline V gene data show CDR1 as SNHLY and CDR2 as FYNNEI. This chain's CDR3 is CASSDRGQETQYF. Written as DNA, the CDR3 is TGTGCCAGCAGTGACAGGGGGCAAGAGACCCAGTACTTC.

In its sample, this clone was seen a few times. This sequence joins TRBV6-5 and TRBJ1-5; D unclear. CDR1 is MNHEY, CDR2 SVGAGI, per germline. This CDR3 contains 13 residues. The ends were cut back, 1 base at V and 5 bases at J, with 6 bases in the middle. CDR3 coding DNA: TGTGCCAGCAGTTACTACCGGGATCAGCCCCAGCATTTT. Translation: CASSYYRDQPQHF.

The table lists this clone with a count of one. The chain links TRBV7-9 to TRBJ2-7; no definite D call. Per the germline V gene, CDR1 is SEHNR and CDR2 is FQNEAQ (reference sequence). This CDR3 region has 12 residues. V was shortened by 2 bases and J by 7 bases, with 9 bases between the two germline ends. This CDR3 reads CASSLFVSEQYF. The CDR3 DNA is TGTGCCAGCAGCTTATTCGTTAGTGAGCAGTACTTC.

V gene TRBV19 combines with J gene TRBJ2-5; TRBD2 aligns across 12 bases. Trimming took 2 bases from V and 4 from J; bases not matched to a gene: 5. The germline V gene encodes CDR1 LNHDA and CDR2 SQIVND (reference sequence). The CDR3 loop spans 16 amino acids. The CDR3, as DNA: TGTGCCAGTAGTATACTAGCGGGAGGGCCCCCAGAGACCCAGTACTTC. Translation gives CASSILAGGPPETQYF.

This chain links TRBV28 with TRBJ2-1; 8 nucleotides agree with TRBD2. Trimming took 2 bases from V and 0 from J; bases not matched to a gene: 0. Germline V gives CDR1 MDHEN, CDR2 SYDVKM. The CDR3 spans 15 residues. The CDR3 region is CASSLAGGSYNEQFF. The CDR3 nucleotides are TGTGCCAGCAGTTTAGCGGGAGGCTCCTACAATGAGCAGTTCTTC.

The chain has TRBV7-9 and TRBJ2-1, with 10 bases fitting TRBD2. CDR3 length equals 14 residues. Germline V lookup: CDR1 SEHNR, CDR2 FQNEAQ (reference sequence). Trimming at V came to 4 bases and at J to 9 bases, leaving 6 bases not matched to a gene. CDR3 coding DNA: TGTGCCAGCAGCTCTAGCGGGAGTACCGTTGAGCAGTTCTTC. Its translation is CASSSSGSTVEQFF. The whole variable domain, filled in from reference TRBV7-9 and TRBJ2-1, reads DTGVSQNPRHKITKRGQNVTFRCDPISEHNRLYWYRQTLGQGPEFLTYFQNEAQLEKSRLLSDRFSAERPKGSFSTLEIQRTEQGDSAMYLCASSSSGSTVEQFFGPGTRLTVL.

This clone turned up a few times. The chain recombines TRBV6-5 with TRBJ2-4; D not resolved. Per germline, CDR1 MNHEY and CDR2 SVGAGI. Trimming cost V 6 bases and J 1 base, with 13 bases left between them. This CDR3 region has 15 residues. CDR3 sequence reads: CASSSRLRAKNIQYF. DNA of the CDR3: TGTGCCAGCAGCTCACGTTTACGGGCCAAAAACATTCAGTACTTC.

The genes are TRBV6-5 and TRBJ1-3, with D unclear. Germline CDR1 reads MNHEY; CDR2 reads SVGAGI. Trimming stripped 6 bases from V and 0 bases from J, with 6 bases between. The CDR3 runs 13 residues. The CDR3 coding sequence is TGTGCCAGCAGGAGGAACTCTGGAAACACCATATATTTT. Protein sequence: CASRRNSGNTIYF.

The V call is TRBV28, the J call TRBJ1-6, with no clear D. This CDR3 spans 14 amino acids. From germline, CDR1 is MDHEN and CDR2 SYDVKM. V lost 2 bases to trimming and J lost 10 bases, with 12 bases between them. For the CDR3, the DNA is TGTGCCAGCAGTTTAGGAGTAACGGGCTCACCCCTCCACTTT. Translating gives CASSLGVTGSPLHF.

CDR3 nucleotides: TGTGCCAGCATCGGGACAGGGTATGACCATGAGCAGTTCTTC. This encodes CASIGTGYDHEQFF. The chain combines TRBV2 with TRBJ2-1; 9 positions agree with TRBD1. The CDR3 runs to 14 residues. Germline loops: CDR1 SNHLY, CDR2 FYNNEI. V shed 7 bases and J 8 bases; nucleotides not matched to a gene: 9. Full variable domain (rest looked up from reference TRBV2 and TRBJ2-1): EPEVTQTPSHQVTQMGQEVILRCVPISNHLYFYWYRQILGQKVEFLVSFYNNEISEKSEIFDDQFSVERPDGSNFTLKIRSTKLEDSAMYFCASIGTGYDHEQFFGPGTRLTVL.